The source of this T cell receptor beta chain is a study of cytomegalovirus exposure and HLA in healthy donors. Overall study: Among the roughly 400 genotyped donors, around 81% were placed in the Caucasian-associated ancestry cluster. Study-wide findings and caveats: Reports indicate that TCR beta sequences accurately predicted the HLA-A and HLA-B alleles of most subjects. An assumption of roughly uniform sequencing depth across donors underlay the presence/absence analyses.

The PCR contained 60 Vbeta and 13 Jbeta primers. Using immunoSEQ multiplex PCR, the repertoire was profiled, and TCRdb retains in-frame clones only, with some absent. The sample includes 140,000 to 150,000 clones, around three quarters of them seen just once. Donors were nominally healthy when sampled, though unrecorded immune exposures were likely. Trimming took 5 bases from V and 7 from J; bases not matched to a gene: 10. The CDR3 is 15 residues long. Germline V gives CDR1 SGHVT, CDR2 SQSDAQ. With respect to this clone: What it binds is unknown.

V and J are TRBV7-4 and TRBJ2-1; TRBD1 aligns across 8 bases. This clonotype originated in a middle-aged woman in good health and CMV-seronegative. Material: PBMCs. CDR3 sequence (DNA): TGTGCCAGCAGCCCGGACAGGGACAACGGGAATGAGCAGTTCTTC. Protein: CASSPDRDNGNEQFF.